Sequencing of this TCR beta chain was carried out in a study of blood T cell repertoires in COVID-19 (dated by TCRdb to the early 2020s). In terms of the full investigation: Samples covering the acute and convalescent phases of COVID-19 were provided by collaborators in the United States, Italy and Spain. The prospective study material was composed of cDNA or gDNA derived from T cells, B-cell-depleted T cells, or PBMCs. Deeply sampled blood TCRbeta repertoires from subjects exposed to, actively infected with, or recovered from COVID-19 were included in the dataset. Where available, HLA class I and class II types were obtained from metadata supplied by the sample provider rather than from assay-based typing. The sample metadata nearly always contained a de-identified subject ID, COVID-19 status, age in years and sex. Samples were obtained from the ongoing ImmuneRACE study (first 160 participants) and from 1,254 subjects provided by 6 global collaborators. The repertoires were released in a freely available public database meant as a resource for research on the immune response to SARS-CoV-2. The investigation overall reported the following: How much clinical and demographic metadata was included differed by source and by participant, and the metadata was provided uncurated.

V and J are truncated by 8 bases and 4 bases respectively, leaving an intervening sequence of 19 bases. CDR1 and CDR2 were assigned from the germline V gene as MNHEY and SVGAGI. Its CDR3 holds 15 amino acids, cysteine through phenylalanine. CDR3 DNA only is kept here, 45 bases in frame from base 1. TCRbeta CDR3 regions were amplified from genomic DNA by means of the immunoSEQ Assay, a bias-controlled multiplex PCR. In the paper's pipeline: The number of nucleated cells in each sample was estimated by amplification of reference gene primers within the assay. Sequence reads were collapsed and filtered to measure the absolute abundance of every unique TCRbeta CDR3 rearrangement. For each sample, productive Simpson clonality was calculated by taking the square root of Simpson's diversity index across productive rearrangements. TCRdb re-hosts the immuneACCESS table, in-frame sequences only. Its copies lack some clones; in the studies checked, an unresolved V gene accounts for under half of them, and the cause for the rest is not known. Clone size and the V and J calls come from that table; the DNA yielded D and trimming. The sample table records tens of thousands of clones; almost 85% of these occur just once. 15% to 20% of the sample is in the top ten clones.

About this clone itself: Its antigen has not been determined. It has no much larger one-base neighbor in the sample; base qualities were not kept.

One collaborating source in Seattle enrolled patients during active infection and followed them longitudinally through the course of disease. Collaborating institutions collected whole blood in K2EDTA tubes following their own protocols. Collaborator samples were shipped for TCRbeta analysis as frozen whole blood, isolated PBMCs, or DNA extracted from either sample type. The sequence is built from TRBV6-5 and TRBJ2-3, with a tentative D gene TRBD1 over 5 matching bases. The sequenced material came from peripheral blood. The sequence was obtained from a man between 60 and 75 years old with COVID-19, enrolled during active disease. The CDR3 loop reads CASQLGQAVADTQYF. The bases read TGTGCCAGCCAACTGGGGCAGGCGGTCGCAGATACGCAGTATTTT.